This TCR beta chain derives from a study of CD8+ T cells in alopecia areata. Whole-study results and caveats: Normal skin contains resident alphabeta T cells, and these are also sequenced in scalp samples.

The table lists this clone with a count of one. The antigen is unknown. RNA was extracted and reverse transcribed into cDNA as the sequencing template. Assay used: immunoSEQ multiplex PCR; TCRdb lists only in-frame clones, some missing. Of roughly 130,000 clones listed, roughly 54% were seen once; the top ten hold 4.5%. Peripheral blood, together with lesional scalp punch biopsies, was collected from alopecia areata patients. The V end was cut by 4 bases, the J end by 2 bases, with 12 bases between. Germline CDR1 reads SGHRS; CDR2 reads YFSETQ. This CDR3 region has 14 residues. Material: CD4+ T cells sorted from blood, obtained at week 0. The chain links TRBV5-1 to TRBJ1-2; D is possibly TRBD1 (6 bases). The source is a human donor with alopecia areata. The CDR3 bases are TGCGCCAGCAGCAAGGGGGAGGAGAACTATGGCTACACCTTC. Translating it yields CASSKGEENYGYTF.